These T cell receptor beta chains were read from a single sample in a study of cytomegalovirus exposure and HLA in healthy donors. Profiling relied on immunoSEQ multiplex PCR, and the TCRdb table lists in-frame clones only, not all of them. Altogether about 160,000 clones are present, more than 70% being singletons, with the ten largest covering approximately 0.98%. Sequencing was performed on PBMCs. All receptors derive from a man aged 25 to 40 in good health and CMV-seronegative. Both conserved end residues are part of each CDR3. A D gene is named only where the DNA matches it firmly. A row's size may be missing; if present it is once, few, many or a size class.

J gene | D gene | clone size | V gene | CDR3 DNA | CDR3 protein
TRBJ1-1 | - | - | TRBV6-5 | TGTGCCAGCAGTTACTCGAAGGGGGTGACTGAAGCTTTCTTT | CASSYSKGVTEAFF
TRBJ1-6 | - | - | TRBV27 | TGTGCCAGCAGTTCCCGTCCTTCCTATAATTCACCCCTCCACTTT | CASSSRPSYNSPLHF
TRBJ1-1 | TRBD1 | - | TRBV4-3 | TGCGCCAGCAGCCAAGCAACTTGGGGACAGGGGGCATTGCTTACTGAAGCTTTCTTT | CASSQATWGQGALLTEAFF
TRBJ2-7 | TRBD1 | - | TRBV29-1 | TGCAGCGTTTTGTACTTAGCGGGACAGGGGTCCTACGAGCAGTACTTC | CSVLYLAGQGSYEQYF
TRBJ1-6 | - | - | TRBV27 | TGTGCCAGCAGTTGGGGCGGGGTGTCACCCCTCCACTTT | CASSWGGVSPLHF
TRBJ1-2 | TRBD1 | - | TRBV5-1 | TGCGCCAACAGCTTGGGACAGGGGGCTGATGGCTACACCTTC | CANSLGQGADGYTF
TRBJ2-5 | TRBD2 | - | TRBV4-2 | TGTGCCAGCAGCCCGTTTACTAGCGGGGGAGAGACCCAGTACTTC | CASSPFTSGGETQYF
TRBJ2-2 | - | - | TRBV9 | TGTGCCAGCAGCGTAGCGACAGGGAACACCGGGGAGCTGTTTTTT | CASSVATGNTGELFF
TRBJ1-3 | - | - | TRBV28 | TGTGCCAGCAGTCTCGCAGGGTTAACAGGAAACACCATATATTTT | CASSLAGLTGNTIYF
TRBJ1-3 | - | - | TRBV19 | TGTGCCAGTCCAGGGTGCGTTTGTGGAAACACCATATATTTT | CASPGCVCGNTIYF
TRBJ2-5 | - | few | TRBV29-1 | TGCAGCGTTCAGGAAGGAGGAGAGACCCAGTACTTC | CSVQEGGETQYF